This is a list of T cell receptor beta chains from one sample in a study of control samples from healthy donors and cancer patients. Generated by immunoSEQ multiplex PCR, the TCRdb table keeps only in-frame clones and is missing some. The table includes about 38,000 clones, around 83% detected once. The sequencing sample was made of PBMCs. These receptors came from a woman aged 55-69 years with lung cancer. CDR3s include the opening cysteine and the closing phenylalanine or tryptophan. D genes are given only for firm matches. The size of a clone is reported for some rows only, either as once, few or many, or as a class for expanded clones.

size: -
D: -
J: TRBJ2-6
V: TRBV7-2
DNA: TGTGCCAGCAGCTCTGGGGCCAACGTCCTGACTTTC
CDR3: CASSSGANVLTF

size: -
D: -
J: TRBJ2-2
V: TRBV4-3
DNA: TGCGCCAGCAGCCAAGAAAGCGGTTCGTTAACCGGGGAGCTGTTTTTT
CDR3: CASSQESGSLTGELFF

size: -
D: TRBD2
J: TRBJ2-3
V: TRBV11-3
DNA: TGTGCCAGCAGCCTACAAGCGAGCGGGGGCACAGATACGCAGTATTTT
CDR3: CASSLQASGGTDTQYF

size: -
D: -
J: TRBJ1-3
V: TRBV7-9
DNA: TGTGCCAGCAGCCCCCGGGCCTTAAGGGGAAACACCATATATTTT
CDR3: CASSPRALRGNTIYF

size: -
D: -
J: TRBJ2-6
V: TRBV9
DNA: TGTGCCAGCAGCGGCCTGGATGCCGGGGCCAACGTCCTGACTTTC
CDR3: CASSGLDAGANVLTF

size: -
D: -
J: TRBJ1-2
V: TRBV10-2
DNA: TGCGCCAGCAGTGAGTCGACGACTCGTGGCTACACCTTC
CDR3: CASSESTTRGYTF

size: -
D: TRBD1
J: TRBJ1-5
V: TRBV18
DNA: TGTGCCAGCTCGCCGCAGGGGGATCAGCCCCAGCATTTT
CDR3: CASSPQGDQPQHF

size: -
D: -
J: TRBJ1-1
V: TRBV10-3
DNA: TGTGCCTCTTCGGGGCAAGGCCAGAACACTGAAGCTTTCTTT
CDR3: CASSGQGQNTEAFF

size: -
D: TRBD1
J: TRBJ1-6
V: TRBV5-8
DNA: TGTGCCAGCAGACCGGGACAGGGGGATTCACCCCTCCACTTT
CDR3: CASRPGQGDSPLHF

size: -
D: -
J: TRBJ2-7
V: TRBV6-1
DNA: TGTGCCAGCAGTGAAATGGGACAACCGTACTTC
CDR3: CASSEMGQPYF

size: -
D: TRBD2
J: TRBJ2-1
V: TRBV19
DNA: TGTGCCAGTAGTATGGCGGGAGGGGGGATGGACGAGCAGTTCTTC
CDR3: CASSMAGGGMDEQFF

size: -
D: TRBD2
J: TRBJ2-3
V: TRBV19
DNA: TGTGCCAGTAGTACCCATCCGGGAGGAAGGAATACGCAGTATTTT
CDR3: CASSTHPGGRNTQYF

size: -
D: -
J: TRBJ1-6
V: TRBV18
DNA: TGTGCCAGCTCACCGGGGCAGGTCAGCGGAGGACCCCTCCACTTT
CDR3: CASSPGQVSGGPLHF

size: -
D: TRBD1
J: TRBJ2-1
V: TRBV18
DNA: TGTGCCAGCTCACCCGACAGGGACTACAATGAGCAGTTCTTC
CDR3: CASSPDRDYNEQFF

size: -
D: -
J: TRBJ2-7
V: TRBV9
DNA: TGTGCCAGCAGCGTAGAACCAGGGTCCTACGAGCAGTACTTC
CDR3: CASSVEPGSYEQYF

size: -
D: -
J: TRBJ2-2
V: TRBV6-5
DNA: TGTGCCAGCAGTTACTCCAGGGACCGCGCCACCGGGGAGCTGTTTTTT
CDR3: CASSYSRDRATGELFF

size: few
D: TRBD1
J: TRBJ1-6
V: TRBV5-6
DNA: TGTGCCAGCAGCTTACAGGGGAGGAATTCACCCCTCCACTTT
CDR3: CASSLQGRNSPLHF

size: -
D: -
J: TRBJ2-2
V: TRBV30
DNA: TGTGCCTGGAGTGTCGGTTCGGTCACCGGGGAGCTGTTTTTT
CDR3: CAWSVGSVTGELFF

size: -
D: TRBD2
J: TRBJ2-5
V: TRBV27
DNA: TGTGCCAGCAGTTTATTACCAGCGGGGGGGCAGGTGGAGACCCAGTACTTC
CDR3: CASSLLPAGGQVETQYF

size: once
D: -
J: TRBJ2-5
V: TRBV30
DNA: TGTGCCTGGAGTGTAAGGGAGACCCAGTACTTC
CDR3: CAWSVRETQYF

size: once
D: -
J: TRBJ2-2
V: TRBV5-1
DNA: TGCGCCAGCAGCAGGGAGGGACAGAACACCGGGGAGCTGTTTTTT
CDR3: CASSREGQNTGELFF

size: once
D: -
J: TRBJ2-3
V: TRBV7-3
DNA: TGTGCCAGCAGCTCCGACCCAGTAGCAGATACGCAGTATTTT
CDR3: CASSSDPVADTQYF

size: -
D: -
J: TRBJ1-2
V: TRBV27
DNA: TGTGCCAGCAGCCCGAAGACGGGACTCTATGGCTACACCTTC
CDR3: CASSPKTGLYGYTF

size: -
D: -
J: TRBJ2-7
V: TRBV7-2
DNA: TGTGCCAGCAGCTTAAGGGAGGCCAAGACCTACGAGCAGTACTTC
CDR3: CASSLREAKTYEQYF

size: -
D: -
J: TRBJ2-4
V: TRBV6-5
DNA: TGTGCCAGCAGGACATCCATTTTAGCCAAAAACATTCAGTACTTC
CDR3: CASRTSILAKNIQYF

size: -
D: TRBD1
J: TRBJ1-2
V: TRBV27
DNA: TGTGCCAGCAGTCTGACAGGGGGCGCGAACTATGGCTACACCTTC
CDR3: CASSLTGGANYGYTF

size: -
D: -
J: TRBJ2-3
V: TRBV10-3
DNA: TGTGCCATCCGTCTAGCTTTGAACACAGATACGCAGTATTTT
CDR3: CAIRLALNTDTQYF

size: -
D: -
J: TRBJ2-1
V: TRBV11-2
DNA: TGTGCCAGCAGCTTTGGTTTCAATGAGCAGTTCTTC
CDR3: CASSFGFNEQFF

size: -
D: TRBD1
J: TRBJ1-1
V: TRBV11-3
DNA: TGTGCCAGCAGCCCTAGGGGGCAGAGCACTGAAGCTTTCTTT
CDR3: CASSPRGQSTEAFF

size: -
D: -
J: TRBJ1-5
V: TRBV7-8
DNA: TGTGCCAGCAGTCCCGGGGGGGGCGGGCCCCAGCATTTT
CDR3: CASSPGGGGPQHF

size: -
D: -
J: TRBJ2-3
V: TRBV29-1
DNA: TGCAGCGTTAAAGAAGGGGCAGGGGCTGAGACAGATACGCAGTATTTT
CDR3: CSVKEGAGAETDTQYF

size: -
D: -
J: TRBJ1-2
V: TRBV19
DNA: TGTGCCAGTAGTAGGTGGCAGGGACCCTATGGCTACACCTTC
CDR3: CASSRWQGPYGYTF

size: few
D: TRBD1
J: TRBJ1-5
V: TRBV19
DNA: TGTGCCAGTAGTACCGGACAGGGAGGCCAGCCCCAGCATTTT
CDR3: CASSTGQGGQPQHF

size: few
D: -
J: TRBJ2-1
V: TRBV2
DNA: TGTGCCAGCAGCCCAGATGCTATCTCCTACAATGAGCAGTTCTTC
CDR3: CASSPDAISYNEQFF

size: -
D: -
J: TRBJ2-3
V: TRBV7-8
DNA: TGTGCCACCCAACGGGCCCCAGAATCAGATACGCAGTATTTT
CDR3: CATQRAPESDTQYF

size: -
D: -
J: TRBJ1-2
V: TRBV15
DNA: TGTGCCACCAGCAGAGCCTCGGGAGCGGGAGGCTACACCTTC
CDR3: CATSRASGAGGYTF

size: -
D: -
J: TRBJ2-5
V: TRBV9
DNA: TGTGCCAGCAGCGCCACGGGACTTTTCCAAGAGACCCAGTACTTC
CDR3: CASSATGLFQETQYF

size: -
D: -
J: TRBJ1-1
V: TRBV9
DNA: TGTGCCAGCAGCAAAACAGCCCAGAACACTGAAGCTTTCTTT
CDR3: CASSKTAQNTEAFF

size: -
D: -
J: TRBJ2-3
V: TRBV7-3
DNA: TGTGCCAGCAGCTCGGGCGGGGCCCGCACAGATACGCAGTATTTT
CDR3: CASSSGGARTDTQYF

size: few
D: -
J: TRBJ2-6
V: TRBV27
DNA: TGTGCCAGCTCCCGAGGGTGGGTTTCTGGGGCCAACGTCCTGACTTTC
CDR3: CASSRGWVSGANVLTF

size: few
D: -
J: TRBJ1-1
V: TRBV7-2
DNA: TGTGCCAGCAGCTCCGCAACGAACACTGAAGCTTTCTTT
CDR3: CASSSATNTEAFF

size: -
D: -
J: TRBJ1-1
V: TRBV5-1
DNA: TGCGCCAGCAGCTATAACACGGACACTGAAGCTTTCTTT
CDR3: CASSYNTDTEAFF

size: -
D: -
J: TRBJ2-7
V: TRBV5-1
DNA: TGCGCCAGCAGCCCAACCGGGACAACCTACGAGCAGTACTTC
CDR3: CASSPTGTTYEQYF